This is a list of T cell receptor beta chains from one sample in a study of cytomegalovirus exposure and HLA in healthy donors. TCRdb keeps only in-frame clones here, not all; method: immunoSEQ multiplex PCR. The data hold more than 95,000 clones, with about 88% observed a single time. Sample: PBMCs. The receptor source for this set is a woman aged 18-30 years in good health and CMV-seronegative. Both conserved end residues are trimmed from each CDR3. A D gene is named only where the DNA matches it firmly.

J gene | D gene | V gene | CDR3 protein
TRBJ2-5 | . | TRBV10-3 | AISESLASVETQY
TRBJ2-5 | TRBD1 | TRBV6-1 | ASSRGPLVETQY
TRBJ2-6 | TRBD2 | TRBV2 | ASIPSGGSGANVLT
TRBJ1-3 | . | TRBV9 | ASSVEGELNTIY
TRBJ2-5 | TRBD1 | TRBV19 | ASSATGGRRETQY
TRBJ1-4 | TRBD1 | TRBV7-9 | ASSSGTGGISTNEKLF
TRBJ2-3 | . | TRBV2 | ASSYAEGADTQY
TRBJ2-5 | . | TRBV13 | ASSPPGRSSTQETQY
TRBJ2-1 | . | TRBV6-1 | ASSEEVGLAVREQF
TRBJ1-2 | . | TRBV18 | ASSGSANYGYT
TRBJ2-5 | . | TRBV18 | ASSPQRQQETQY
TRBJ2-1 | TRBD2 | TRBV10-2 | ASHYGAGGQYNEQF
TRBJ1-2 | . | TRBV6-5 | ASRRDTGVGGYT
TRBJ2-7 | . | TRBV7-2 | ASSLTVSSYEQY
TRBJ1-2 | . | TRBV6-5 | ASSYGTEAARGYT
TRBJ1-6 | . | TRBV28 | ASSFLVGSSGNSPLH
TRBJ2-1 | . | TRBV5-6 | ASSAWSSYNEQF
TRBJ2-5 | TRBD1 | TRBV28 | ASSPGTGPLPLETQY
TRBJ1-1 | . | TRBV9 | ASSVTLTNTEAF
TRBJ2-2 | . | TRBV30 | AWSVRDSGELF
TRBJ1-3 | TRBD1 | TRBV27 | ASSPGTGLGNTIY
TRBJ1-2 | . | TRBV18 | ASSPHPGNYGYT
TRBJ2-5 | TRBD2 | TRBV9 | ASSVAGREGQETQY
TRBJ2-3 | TRBD2 | TRBV7-2 | ASSSSGLSTDTQY
TRBJ2-7 | . | TRBV7-9 | ASSLAGINYEQY
TRBJ1-1 | . | TRBV19 | ASSIGREVPEAF
TRBJ2-7 | TRBD1 | TRBV28 | ASSLNQGANEQY
TRBJ2-7 | . | TRBV28 | ASSFFGQKYEQY
TRBJ1-4 | . | TRBV19 | ASSFRGQSEKLF
TRBJ1-1 | . | TRBV6-5 | ASSFRGNTEAF
TRBJ2-1 | TRBD2 | TRBV30 | AWTRTSNDDEQF
TRBJ1-2 | TRBD1 | TRBV7-2 | ASSLEDRGYGYT